This record covers a single T cell receptor (beta chain). This sample is part of a study of technical replicates of blood from a few donors. Assay used: immunoSEQ multiplex PCR; TCRdb lists only in-frame clones, some missing. This sample yields 75,000 to 100,000 clones, of which about 89% are seen a single time; around 0.27% belongs to the top ten. The sequence was obtained from a human donor in good health. Sample: T cells isolated from PBMCs.

The CDR3 nucleotides read TGTGCCAGCAGTTCCGGGCGGGGCGTTGAGCAGTTCTTC. Amino acid sequence: CASSSGRGVEQFF. V gene TRBV28 combines with J gene TRBJ2-1; a weak D match, TRBD2 (6 bases). Germline lookup yields CDR1 MDHEN and CDR2 SYDVKM. The V gene lost 4 bases and the J gene lost 9 bases, with 13 bases spanning the gap. The CDR3 covers 13 residues.